This record covers a single T cell receptor beta chain. The antigen it recognizes is unknown. The input lacks base qualities; no much larger clone sits a single base away. To be selected, patients needed enough residual fresh-frozen tumor tissue and more than two years of available survival data. Although molecular status otherwise differed among the glioblastoma patients, no patient had an isocitrate dehydrogenase mutation. PBMC were collected before vaccination, two weeks after the third vaccination, and at tumor progression if progression occurred. Genomic DNA was extracted with the Qiagen DNeasy Blood extraction Kit. Using the immunoSEQ assay, TCRB CDR3 regions were amplified from 2 micrograms of genomic DNA, or from all available DNA when less than that was on hand. For multiplex PCR, 60 forward primers for TCR V beta segments and 13 reverse primers for J beta segments were used. Synthetic control templates were spiked into each sample at limiting dilution to estimate reads per starting template. Reads of 87 bp were generated by sequencing on the Illumina HiSeq System. The authors' analysis ran thus. PCR and sequencing errors were removed by a nearest neighbor algorithm that merged closely related sequences. TCR overlap was measured as the percentage of unique tumor TCR beta sequences also present in the same patient's peripheral blood. TCRdb stores this immuneACCESS table with in-frame sequences only. Part of the clones is absent; in the studies checked, under half of the shortfall reflects unresolved V genes, and no reason is known for the rest. V, J and clone size were drawn from that table, and D and trimming were deduced from the DNA. In this sample the table shows some 100,000 clones, 70% to 80% of which occur a single time. 6% of the sample comes from the top ten.

The CDR3 goes from the cysteine to the phenylalanine over 11 residues. The kept DNA is CDR3 alone, 33 bases in frame from the first base. At the junction V is shortened by 1 base and J by 10 bases, with 5 bases in between. From the germline V gene, CDR1 is SGHVS and CDR2 is FNYEAQ. The source of the sample is a study of glioma-infiltrating T cells after dendritic cell vaccination (dated by TCRdb to about 2016). Describing the broader study: A cohort of about 15 glioblastoma patients from Phase I and II dendritic cell vaccination trials was included, of whom 9 were newly diagnosed and 6 had recurrent disease. Autologous tumor lysate-pulsed dendritic cell vaccination was administered to the patients between the early 2000s and the early 2010s. Patients received three intradermal dendritic cell vaccine injections at biweekly intervals in the arm below the axilla. The vaccine was prepared from monocyte-derived dendritic cells that were cultured for roughly seven days with IL-4 and GM-CSF and then pulsed overnight with autologous tumor lysate. Survival after dendritic cell vaccination was correlated with TCR sequencing metrics, such as TIL content and the overlap between tumor and blood repertoires. Tumor-infiltrating lymphocyte content was quantified and tumor and blood repertoires were compared in dendritic cell-vaccinated glioblastoma patients by deep sequencing of TCR beta CDR3 regions. Beyond this particular receptor, the publication reports: The cohort was small and heterogeneous, with few patients having full blood and tumor sets and even fewer initial-recurrent tumor pairs. No direct relationship between TCR clonality and survival was found, suggesting a diverse polyclonal response may matter. The response model built on TCR overlap across three groups was characterized as speculative, with prospective validation still needed. Higher estimated pretreatment TIL content predicted longer time to progression and overall survival after dendritic cell vaccination.

The sequence is built from TRBV7-6 and TRBJ2-1; no confident D gene assignment can be made. Sequenced here: blood, sampled before dendritic cell vaccination. The source of this sequence is a human donor with glioblastoma. The base sequence is TGTGCCAGCAGCTTAGGGCAAGAGCAGTTCTTC. This encodes CASSLGQEQFF.